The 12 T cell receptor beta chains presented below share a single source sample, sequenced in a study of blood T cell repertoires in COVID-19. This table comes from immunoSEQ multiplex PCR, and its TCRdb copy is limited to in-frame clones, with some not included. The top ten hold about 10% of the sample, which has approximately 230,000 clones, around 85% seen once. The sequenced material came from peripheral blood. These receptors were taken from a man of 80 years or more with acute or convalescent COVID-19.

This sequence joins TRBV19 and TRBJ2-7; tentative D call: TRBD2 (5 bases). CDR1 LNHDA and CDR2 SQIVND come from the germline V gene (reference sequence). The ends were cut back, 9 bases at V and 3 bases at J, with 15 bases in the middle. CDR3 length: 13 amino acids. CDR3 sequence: CASAKPGNYEQYF. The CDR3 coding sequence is TGTGCCAGCGCCAAACCGGGAAACTACGAGCAGTACTTC.

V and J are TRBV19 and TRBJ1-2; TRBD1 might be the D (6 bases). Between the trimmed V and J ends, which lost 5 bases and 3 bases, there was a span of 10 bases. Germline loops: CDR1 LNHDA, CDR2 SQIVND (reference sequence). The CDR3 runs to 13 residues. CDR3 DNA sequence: TGTGCCAGTAGTCGGGCAGGGGACTATGGCTACACCTTC. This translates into CASSRAGDYGYTF.

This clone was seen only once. The CDR3 DNA sequence: TGTGCCAGCAGCAGGACTAGCGGGAGTGGAAACATTCAGTACTTC. As protein: CASSRTSGSGNIQYF. This chain links TRBV7-2 with TRBJ2-4, with TRBD2 matching over 13 bases. CDR3 length equals 15 residues. Per the germline V gene, CDR1 is SGHTA and CDR2 is FQGNSA. V was pared by 5 bases and J by 6 bases, with 4 bases of the junction left unmatched.

The CDR3 region has the DNA TGTGCCACCAGTGGTCCCGGGACAGGGACCTATGGCTACACCTTC. This encodes CATSGPGTGTYGYTF. V usage is TRBV24-1 and J usage is TRBJ1-2; 9 bases fit TRBD1. J gave up 4 bases and V 5 bases, and 7 bases lay outside the gene matches. The CDR3 contains 15 residues. Germline values: CDR1 KGHDR, CDR2 SFDVKD.

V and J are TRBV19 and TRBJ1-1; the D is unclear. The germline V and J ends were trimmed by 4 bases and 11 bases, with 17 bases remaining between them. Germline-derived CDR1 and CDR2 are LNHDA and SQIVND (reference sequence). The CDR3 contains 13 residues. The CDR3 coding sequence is TGTGCCAGTAGTACCCCTGAAGGTCGGAGGGCTTTCTTT. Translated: CASSTPEGRRAFF.

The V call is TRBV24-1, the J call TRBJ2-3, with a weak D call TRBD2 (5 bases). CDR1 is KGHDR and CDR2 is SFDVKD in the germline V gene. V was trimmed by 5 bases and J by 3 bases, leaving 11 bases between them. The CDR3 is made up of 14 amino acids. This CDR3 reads CATSATGRTDTQYF. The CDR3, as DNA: TGTGCCACCAGTGCTACGGGGAGAACAGATACGCAGTATTTT.

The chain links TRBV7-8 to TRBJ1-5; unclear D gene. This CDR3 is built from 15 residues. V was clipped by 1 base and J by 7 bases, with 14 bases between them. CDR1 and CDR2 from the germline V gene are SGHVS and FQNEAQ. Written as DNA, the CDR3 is TGTGCCAGCAGCTTAGGAATTATGGGCATGCAGCCCCAGCATTTT. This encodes CASSLGIMGMQPQHF.

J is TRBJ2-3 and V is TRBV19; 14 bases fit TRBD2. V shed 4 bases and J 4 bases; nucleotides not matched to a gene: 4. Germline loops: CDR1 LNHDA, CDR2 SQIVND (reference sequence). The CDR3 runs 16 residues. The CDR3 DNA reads TGTGCCAGTAGTAGCCGGACTAGCGGGAGGCCAGATACGCAGTATTTT. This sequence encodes CASSSRTSGRPDTQYF.

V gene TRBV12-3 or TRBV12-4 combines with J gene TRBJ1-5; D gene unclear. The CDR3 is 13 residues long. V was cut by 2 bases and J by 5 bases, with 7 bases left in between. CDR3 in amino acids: CASSLYRHQPQHF. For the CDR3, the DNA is TGTGCCAGCAGTTTATATCGTCATCAGCCCCAGCATTTT.

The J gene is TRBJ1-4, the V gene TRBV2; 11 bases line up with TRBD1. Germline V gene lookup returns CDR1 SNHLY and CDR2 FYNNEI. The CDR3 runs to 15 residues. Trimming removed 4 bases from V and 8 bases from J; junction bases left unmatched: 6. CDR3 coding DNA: TGTGCCAGCAGTGTGGACAGGGGGCCGAGGGAAAAACTGTTTTTT. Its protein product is CASSVDRGPREKLFF. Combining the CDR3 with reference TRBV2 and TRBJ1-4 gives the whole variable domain EPEVTQTPSHQVTQMGQEVILRCVPISNHLYFYWYRQILGQKVEFLVSFYNNEISEKSEIFDDQFSVERPDGSNFTLKIRSTKLEDSAMYFCASSVDRGPREKLFFGSGTQLSVL.

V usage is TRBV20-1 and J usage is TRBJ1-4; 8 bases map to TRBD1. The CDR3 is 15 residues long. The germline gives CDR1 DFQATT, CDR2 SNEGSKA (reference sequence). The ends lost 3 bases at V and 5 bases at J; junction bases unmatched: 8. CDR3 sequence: CSASGAGGKNEKLFF. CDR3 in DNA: TGCAGTGCTAGTGGGGCAGGGGGCAAAAATGAAAAACTGTTTTTT.

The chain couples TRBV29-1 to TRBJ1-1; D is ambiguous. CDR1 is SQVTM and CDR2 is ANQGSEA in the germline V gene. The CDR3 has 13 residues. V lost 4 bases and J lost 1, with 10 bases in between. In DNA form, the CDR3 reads TGCAGCGTTGCCGACACCCCGAACACTGAAGCTTTCTTT. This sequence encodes CSVADTPNTEAFF. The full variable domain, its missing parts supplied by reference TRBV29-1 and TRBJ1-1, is SAVISQKPSRDICQRGTSLTIQCQVDSQVTMMFWYRQQPGQSLTLIATANQGSEATYESGFVIDKFPISRPNLTFSTLTVSNMSPEDSSIYLCSVADTPNTEAFFGQGTRLTVV.